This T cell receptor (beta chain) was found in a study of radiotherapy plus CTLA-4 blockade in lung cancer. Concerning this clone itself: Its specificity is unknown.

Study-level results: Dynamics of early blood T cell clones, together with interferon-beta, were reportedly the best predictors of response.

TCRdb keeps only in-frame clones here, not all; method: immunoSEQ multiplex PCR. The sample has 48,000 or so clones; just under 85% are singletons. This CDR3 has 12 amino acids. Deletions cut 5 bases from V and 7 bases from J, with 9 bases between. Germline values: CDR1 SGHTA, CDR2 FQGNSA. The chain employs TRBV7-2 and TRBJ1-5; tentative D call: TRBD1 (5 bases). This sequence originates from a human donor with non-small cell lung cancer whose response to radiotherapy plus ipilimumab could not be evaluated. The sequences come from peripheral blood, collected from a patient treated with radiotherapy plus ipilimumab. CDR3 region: CASSLDSQPQHF. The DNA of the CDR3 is TGTGCCAGCAGCCTCGACAGCCAGCCCCAGCATTTT.